What follows describes a single TCR beta chain. This sample was taken from a study of blood T cell repertoires in COVID-19. Cohort 3 donors were reported recovered after two negative PCRs, clearance, or symptom resolution. The CDR3 is 15 amino acids. V lost 3 bases and J lost 4; bases outside the gene matches: 7. Germline V CDR1 and CDR2: LGHDT, YNNKEL (reference sequence). Methods used by the authors: How many nucleated cells were present was estimated from reference gene primer amplification. Profiling relied on immunoSEQ multiplex PCR, and the TCRdb table lists in-frame clones only, not all of them. Clone size and V and J calls were adopted from that table, with D and trimming inferred from the DNA. The table includes fewer than 600,000 clones, 85% to 90% detected once.

The rearrangement uses TRBV3-1 (or the pseudogene TRBV3-2) and TRBJ1-1; TRBD1 matches at 8 bases. The source is a woman aged 40 to 55 who had recovered from COVID-19. Sequenced: PBMCs or T cells enriched from blood (not recorded which). This CDR3 reads CASSQLDREGTEAFF. In DNA, the CDR3 is TGTGCCAGCAGCCAGCTGGACAGGGAGGGCACTGAAGCTTTCTTT.